The 23 T cell receptor beta chains given below trace back to one sample, sequenced in a study of post-analysis software for immune sequencing data. Prepared TCR beta cDNA libraries contained unique molecular identifiers. TCRdb recomputed calls from the PCR reads with MiXCR, one row per CDR3 protein. Of 650,000 to 900,000 distinct CDR3 sequences listed, around 45% are singletons. These receptors are not linked to any known antigen. Study-level results: Patients carried five TRBV segments more frequently than controls did, and TRBV5-6, TRBV5-1 and TRBV20-1 were among them.

Sequences were obtained from blood. The receptors were sampled from a girl aged 5 to 17 with multiple sclerosis.

The chain carries TRBV5-1 and TRBJ2-3, with 11 bases fitting TRBD2. In germline, CDR1 is SGHRS, CDR2 YFSETQ. The V gene end was trimmed by 7 bases and the J gene end by 2 bases; junction bases not matched to a gene: 3. There are 14 residues in the CDR3. Here the CDR3 DNA reads TGCGCCAGCTCGGGACTAGCGGTCACAGATACGCAGTATTTT. Protein product: CASSGLAVTDTQYF.

This clonotype has a handful of counts. This rearrangement joins TRBV6-5 to TRBJ2-7; TRBD2 might be the D (6 bases). CDR1 and CDR2 from the germline V gene are MNHEY and SVGAGI. Between the trimmed V and J ends, which lost 5 bases and 0 bases, there was a span of 11 bases. The CDR3 spans 14 residues. The CDR3 protein is CASSQEGSSYEQYF. The CDR3 coding sequence is TGTGCCAGCAGTCAGGAGGGCAGCTCCTACGAGCAGTACTTC.

The V and J genes are TRBV11-3 and TRBJ2-1; D is perhaps TRBD2 (6 bases). The germline V gene encodes CDR1 SGHNT and CDR2 YENEEA. Trimming shortened V by 5 bases and J by 9 bases, and 20 bases separated the two germline ends. This CDR3 contains 15 residues. The CDR3: CASSARVGGVLEQFF. CDR3 nucleotides: TGTGCCAGCAGCGCCCGGGTGGGAGGAGTCCTTGAGCAGTTCTTC.

The chain is built from TRBV20-1 and TRBJ2-3; TRBD2 agrees at 14 bases. CDR1 and CDR2 (germline): DFQATT, SNEGSKA (reference sequence). CDR3 size: 15 residues. V shed 3 bases and J 6 bases; nucleotides not matched to a gene: 5. CDR3 sequence: CSASPGLAGVDTQYF. CDR3 DNA sequence: TGCAGTGCTAGCCCGGGACTAGCGGGAGTGGATACGCAGTATTTT.

The rearrangement uses TRBV20-1 and TRBJ2-1; no clear D gene. V lost 1 base to trimming and J lost 4 bases, with 11 bases between them. The CDR3 has 14 residues. Looked up from germline, CDR1 is DFQATT and CDR2 is SNEGSKA (reference sequence). The CDR3 nucleotides are TGCAGTGCTAGAGTACGAGCGTCGTACAATGAGCAGTTCTTC. Its protein is CSARVRASYNEQFF.

This chain uses TRBV12-3 or TRBV12-4 with TRBJ2-2; TRBD2 might be the D (5 bases). Trimming stripped 2 bases from V and 6 bases from J, with 7 bases between. The CDR3 sequence is 13 residues long. The CDR3 DNA sequence: TGTGCCAGCAGTTTAATGGGAGCCGGGGAGCTGTTTTTT. Encoded protein: CASSLMGAGELFF.

The chain is built from TRBV29-1 and TRBJ2-7, with D perhaps matching TRBD2 (6 bases). Germline V gene data show CDR1 as SQVTM and CDR2 as ANQGSEA. The CDR3 contains 12 residues. The V end was cut by 5 bases, the J end by 3 bases, with 11 bases between. DNA of the CDR3: TGCAGCGTTTCATGGGGGGTCTACGAGCAGTACTTC. Protein: CSVSWGVYEQYF.

This clonotype was observed a few times. The chain employs TRBV29-1 and TRBJ2-4, with D perhaps matching TRBD1 (6 bases). Between the trimmed V and J ends, which lost 7 bases and 6 bases, there was a span of 16 bases. CDR1 is SQVTM, CDR2 ANQGSEA, per germline. This CDR3 has 13 amino acids. CDR3 sequence: CSAGAGAGNIQYF. For the CDR3, the DNA is TGCAGCGCCGGCGCAGGGGCGGGAAACATTCAGTACTTC.

In this sample, this clonotype turned up a few times. The chain combines TRBV6-2 or TRBV6-3 with TRBJ2-5; D may match TRBD1 or TRBD2 (5 bases each). From germline, CDR1 is MNHEY and CDR2 SVGEGT. With 8 bases removed from V and 2 bases from J, the gap between germline ends came to 12 bases. This CDR3 has 13 amino acids. This CDR3 is CASHRGRQETQYF. The DNA of the CDR3 is TGTGCCAGCCATCGGGGCAGACAAGAGACCCAGTACTTC.

The chain carries TRBV2 and TRBJ2-3; no definite D call. Germline CDR1 is SNHLY and CDR2 is FYNNEI. With 4 bases removed from V and 1 base from J, the gap between germline ends came to 12 bases. CDR3 length: 15 residues. CDR3 region: CASSVDLFRTDTQYF. The CDR3 DNA sequence: TGTGCCAGCAGTGTTGACCTATTCCGCACAGATACGCAGTATTTT.

This chain connects TRBV18 to TRBJ1-2, with 7 bases matching TRBD1. Germline V gives CDR1 KGHSH, CDR2 LQKENI. J gave up 6 bases and V 3 bases, and 4 bases lay outside the gene matches. The CDR3 length is 13 residues. The CDR3 nucleotides are TGTGCCAGCTCACCGCGACAGGGCCATGGCTACACCTTC. Its protein is CASSPRQGHGYTF.

This clonotype came up a few times. The V and J genes are TRBV6-5 and TRBJ1-2; D is ambiguous. The germline V gene encodes CDR1 MNHEY and CDR2 SVGAGI. The CDR3 covers 14 residues. Trimming removed 6 bases from V and 8 bases from J, with 19 bases in between. The DNA of the CDR3 is TGTGCCAGCAGCCGGCGAGTAGAGTCGGGCGGCTACACCTTC. Translated, it gives CASSRRVESGGYTF.

V is TRBV12-3 or TRBV12-4 and J is TRBJ1-1; D gene ambiguous. Trimming shortened V by 3 bases and J by 6 bases, and 14 bases separated the two germline ends. This CDR3 comprises 14 residues. The CDR3 DNA reads as TGTGCCAGCAGTTTGGAGGGCGTCGCCGCTGAAGCTTTCTTT. Amino acid sequence: CASSLEGVAAEAFF.

CDR3 protein: CASSLIVDRAQETQYF. The DNA of the CDR3 is TGTGCCAGCAGCTTGATCGTGGACAGGGCACAAGAGACCCAGTACTTC. The chain uses TRBV7-2 and TRBJ2-5; 8 nucleotides line up with TRBD1. Per germline, CDR1 SGHTA and CDR2 FQGNSA. The J segment lost 2 bases and the V segment lost 3 bases, leaving 8 bases of the junction unmatched. The CDR3 has 16 residues. Combining the CDR3 with reference TRBV7-2 and TRBJ2-5 gives the whole variable domain GAGVSQSPSNKVTEKGKDVELRCDPISGHTALYWYRQSLGQGLEFLIYFQGNSAPDKSGLPSDRFSAERTGGSVSTLTIQRTQQEDSAVYLCASSLIVDRAQETQYFGPGTRLLVL.

V is TRBV6-2 or TRBV6-3 and J is TRBJ2-4; perhaps TRBD2 as D (6 bases). Germline V gene sequence: CDR1 MNHEY, CDR2 SVGEGT. Trimming took 5 bases from V and 0 from J, leaving 20 bases between them. The CDR3 runs to 18 residues. CDR3 coding DNA: TGTGCCAGCAGTCCTCGGGACTCAGAACGTCTAGCCAAAAACATTCAGTACTTC. Its translation is CASSPRDSERLAKNIQYF.

This chain joins TRBV20-1 and TRBJ2-5, with TRBD1 as a possible D gene (6 bases). Germline assignment: CDR1 DFQATT and CDR2 SNEGSKA (reference sequence). CDR3 length: 14 amino acids. V dropped 6 bases and J dropped 1 base, with 15 bases sitting between them. The chain's CDR3 is CSAMPTGSQETQYF. CDR3 sequence (DNA): TGCAGTGCGATGCCCACAGGGTCCCAAGAGACCCAGTACTTC.

The rearrangement joins TRBV20-1 to TRBJ2-5; no reliable D call. The CDR3 totals 14 residues. From germline, CDR1 is DFQATT and CDR2 SNEGSKA (reference sequence). The V gene lost 6 bases and the J gene lost 10 bases, with 24 bases spanning the gap. CDR3 coding DNA: TGCAGTGCCGGCTCAATGGGTCGCGATTTGATCCAGTACTTC. This encodes CSAGSMGRDLIQYF.

This clonotype was picked up a small number of times. The rearrangement uses TRBV12-5 and TRBJ2-3; D ambiguous. This CDR3 is built from 11 residues. V lost 8 bases and J lost 4, with 7 bases in between. In germline, CDR1 is LGHNT, CDR2 FRNRAP. The DNA for the CDR3 is TGTGCTAGTTCCGGCCCAGATACGCAGTATTTT. Residues: CASSGPDTQYF.

This clonotype was detected only once. The genes are TRBV6-6 and TRBJ2-5; 7 bases map to TRBD2. The J call may be faulty, since TRBJ2-7 better matches the DNA end. This CDR3 has 14 amino acids. CDR1 MNHNY and CDR2 SVGAGI come from the germline V gene (reference sequence). CDR3 sequence reads: CASSYSMGGDEQYF. DNA for the CDR3: TGTGCCAGCAGTTACTCGATGGGAGGGGACGAGCAGTACTTC.

The chain carries TRBV5-5 and TRBJ2-4, with TRBD1 identical over 9 bases. Germline V gene sequence: CDR1 SGHKS, CDR2 YYEKEE (reference sequence). The V segment lost 3 bases and the J segment 2 bases; nucleotides outside the gene matches: 18. CDR3 length: 20 residues. DNA for the CDR3: TGTGCCAGCAGCTGGGGTCCGGGACAGGGTTCCACATTATCCAAAAACATTCAGTACTTC. Its protein is CASSWGPGQGSTLSKNIQYF.

This chain uses TRBV12-3 or TRBV12-4 with TRBJ2-7; D might be TRBD2 (5 bases). The CDR3 extends over 12 amino acids. Between the trimmed V and J ends, which lost 6 bases and 6 bases, there was a span of 12 bases. The CDR3 nucleotides are TGTGCCAGCAGCCGGGGTCCCCTCGAGCAGTACTTC. Protein sequence: CASSRGPLEQYF.

This clonotype was observed a few times. The chain employs TRBV3-1 and TRBJ2-6; D is perhaps TRBD2 (5 bases). The germline CDR1 and CDR2 sequences are LGHDT and YNNKEL (reference sequence). The germline V and J ends were trimmed by 2 bases and 6 bases, with 14 bases remaining between them. The CDR3 consists of 16 residues. The CDR3 loop is CASSQSSRSLANVLTF. The DNA of the CDR3 is TGTGCCAGCAGCCAATCTAGCCGGTCTTTGGCCAACGTCCTGACTTTC.

The rearrangement uses TRBV6-1 and TRBJ2-2, with D maybe TRBD1 (5 bases). Per the germline V gene, CDR1 is MNHNS and CDR2 is SASEGT. Trimming left V 8 bases short and J 6 bases short, with 10 bases between. The CDR3 runs 12 residues. The CDR3 DNA follows: TGTGCCAGCGGGCAGGGTGCCGGGGAGCTGTTTTTT. Translation: CASGQGAGELFF.